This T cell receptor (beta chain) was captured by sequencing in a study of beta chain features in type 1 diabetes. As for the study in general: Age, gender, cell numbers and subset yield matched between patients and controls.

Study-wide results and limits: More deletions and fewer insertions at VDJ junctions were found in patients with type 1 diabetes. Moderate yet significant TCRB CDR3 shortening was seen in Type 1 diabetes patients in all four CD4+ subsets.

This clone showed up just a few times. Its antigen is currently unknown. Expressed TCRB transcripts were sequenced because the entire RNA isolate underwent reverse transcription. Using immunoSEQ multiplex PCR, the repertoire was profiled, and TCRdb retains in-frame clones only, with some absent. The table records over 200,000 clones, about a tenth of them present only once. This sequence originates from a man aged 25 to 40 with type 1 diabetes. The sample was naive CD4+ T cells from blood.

CDR3 amino acids: CASSSRTGGGYTF. The DNA for the CDR3 is TGTGCCAGCAGCTCTCGGACAGGCGGGGGCTACACCTTC. The chain has TRBV7-9 and TRBJ1-2; 7 nucleotides align to TRBD1. Germline V gene lookup returns CDR1 SEHNR and CDR2 FQNEAQ (reference sequence). V lost 4 bases and J lost 8; bases outside the gene matches: 7. CDR3 length: 13 amino acids.